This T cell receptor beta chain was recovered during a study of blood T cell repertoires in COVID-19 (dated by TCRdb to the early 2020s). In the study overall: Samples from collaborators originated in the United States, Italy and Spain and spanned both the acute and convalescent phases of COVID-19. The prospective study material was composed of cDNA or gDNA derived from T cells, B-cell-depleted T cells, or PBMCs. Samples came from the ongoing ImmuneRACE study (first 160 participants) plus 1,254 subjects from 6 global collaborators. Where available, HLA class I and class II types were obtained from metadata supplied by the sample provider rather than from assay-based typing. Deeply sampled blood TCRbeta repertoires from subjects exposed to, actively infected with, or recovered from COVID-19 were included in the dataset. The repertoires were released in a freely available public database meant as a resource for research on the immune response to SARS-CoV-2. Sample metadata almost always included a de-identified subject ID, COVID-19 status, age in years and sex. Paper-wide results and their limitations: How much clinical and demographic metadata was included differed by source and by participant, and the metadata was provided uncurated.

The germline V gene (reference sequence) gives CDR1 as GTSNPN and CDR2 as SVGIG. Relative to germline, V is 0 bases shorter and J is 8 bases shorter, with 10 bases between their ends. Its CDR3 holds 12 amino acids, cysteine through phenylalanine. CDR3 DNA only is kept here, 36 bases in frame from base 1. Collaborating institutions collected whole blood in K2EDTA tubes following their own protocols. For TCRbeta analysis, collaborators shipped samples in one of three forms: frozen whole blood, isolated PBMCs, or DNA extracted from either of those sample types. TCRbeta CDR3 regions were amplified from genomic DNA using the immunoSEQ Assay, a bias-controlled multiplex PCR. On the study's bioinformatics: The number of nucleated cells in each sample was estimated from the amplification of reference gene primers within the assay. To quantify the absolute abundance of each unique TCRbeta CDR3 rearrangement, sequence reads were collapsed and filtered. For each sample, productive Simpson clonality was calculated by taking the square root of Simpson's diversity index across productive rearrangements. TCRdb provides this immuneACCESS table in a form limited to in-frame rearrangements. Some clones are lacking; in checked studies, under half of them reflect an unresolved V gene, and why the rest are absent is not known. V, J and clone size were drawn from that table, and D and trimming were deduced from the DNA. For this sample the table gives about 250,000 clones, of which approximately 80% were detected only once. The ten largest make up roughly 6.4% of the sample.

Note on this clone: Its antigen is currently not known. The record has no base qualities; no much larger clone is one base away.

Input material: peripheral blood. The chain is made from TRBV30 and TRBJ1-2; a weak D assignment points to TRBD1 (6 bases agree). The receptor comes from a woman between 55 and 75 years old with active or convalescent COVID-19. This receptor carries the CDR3 CAWSVGGPGYTF. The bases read TGTGCCTGGAGTGTCGGGGGGCCGGGCTACACCTTC.